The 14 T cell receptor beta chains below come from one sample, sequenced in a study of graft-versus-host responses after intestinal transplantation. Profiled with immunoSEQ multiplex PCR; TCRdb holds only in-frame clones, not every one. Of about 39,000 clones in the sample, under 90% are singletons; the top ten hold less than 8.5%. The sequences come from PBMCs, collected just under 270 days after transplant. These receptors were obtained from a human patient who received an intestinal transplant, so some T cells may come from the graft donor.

Here the CDR3 DNA reads TGTGCCAGCAGTGACCGGGGTTTGTACCAAGAGACCCAGTACTTC. This encodes CASSDRGLYQETQYF. V gene TRBV2 combines with J gene TRBJ2-5; possibly TRBD2 for D (5 bases). CDR1 is SNHLY, CDR2 FYNNEI, per germline. Trimming left V 3 bases short and J 0 bases short, with 11 bases between. The CDR3 is 15 amino acids.

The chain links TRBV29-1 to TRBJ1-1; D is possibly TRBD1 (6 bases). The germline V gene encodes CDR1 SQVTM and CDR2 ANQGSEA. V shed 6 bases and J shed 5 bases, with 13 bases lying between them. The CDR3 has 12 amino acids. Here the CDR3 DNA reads TGCAGCGTGCAGACAGGCTCGACTGAAGCTTTCTTT. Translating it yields CSVQTGSTEAFF.

The DNA of the CDR3 is TGCGCCAGCAGTGAAGAGGCTAGCGGGTGGACAGATACGCAGTATTTT. Translated: CASSEEASGWTDTQYF. The chain is built from TRBV10-1 and TRBJ2-3; 8 bases are shared with TRBD2. V shed 3 bases and J 3 bases; nucleotides not matched to a gene: 8. The CDR3 runs to 16 residues. Per the germline V gene, CDR1 is WNHNN and CDR2 is SYGVQD (reference sequence).

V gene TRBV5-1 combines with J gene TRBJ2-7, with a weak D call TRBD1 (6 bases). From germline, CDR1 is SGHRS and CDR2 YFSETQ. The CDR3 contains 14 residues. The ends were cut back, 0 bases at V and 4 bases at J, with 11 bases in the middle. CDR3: CASSLAGQLYEQYF. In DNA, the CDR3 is TGCGCCAGCAGCTTGGCGGGACAATTATACGAGCAGTACTTC.

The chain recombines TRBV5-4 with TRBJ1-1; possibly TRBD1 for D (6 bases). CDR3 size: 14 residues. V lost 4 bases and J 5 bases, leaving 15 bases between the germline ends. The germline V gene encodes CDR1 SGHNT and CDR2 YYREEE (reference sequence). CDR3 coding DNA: TGTGCCAGCAGCCTAGTGGGGGCGCGTACTGAAGCTTTCTTT. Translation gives CASSLVGARTEAFF. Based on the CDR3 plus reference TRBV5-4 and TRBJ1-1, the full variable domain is ETGVTQSPTHLIKTRGQQVTLRCSSQSGHNTVSWYQQALGQGPQFIFQYYREEENGRGNFPPRFSGLQFPNYSSELNVNALELDDSALYLCASSLVGARTEAFFGQGTRLTVV.

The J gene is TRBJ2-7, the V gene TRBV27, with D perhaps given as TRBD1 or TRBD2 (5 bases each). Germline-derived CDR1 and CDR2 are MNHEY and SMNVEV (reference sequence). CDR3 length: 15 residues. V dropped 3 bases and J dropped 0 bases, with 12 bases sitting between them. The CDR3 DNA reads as TGTGCCAGCAGTTTTTCAGGGACCCTCTCCTACGAGCAGTACTTC. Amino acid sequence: CASSFSGTLSYEQYF.

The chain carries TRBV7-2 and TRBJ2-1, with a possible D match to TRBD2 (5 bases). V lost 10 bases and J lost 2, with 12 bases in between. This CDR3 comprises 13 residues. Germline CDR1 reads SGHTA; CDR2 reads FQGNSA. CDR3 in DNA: TGTGCCACCGCTAGCTTCGCCTACAATGAGCAGTTCTTC. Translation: CATASFAYNEQFF.

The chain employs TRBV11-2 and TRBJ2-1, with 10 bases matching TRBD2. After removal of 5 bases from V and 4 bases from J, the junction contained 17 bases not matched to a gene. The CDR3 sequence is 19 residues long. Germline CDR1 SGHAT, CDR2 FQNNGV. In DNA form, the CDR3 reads TGTGCCAGCAGCCAAGGGACAGGCCTCGGGACTAGCGTTTACAATGAGCAGTTCTTC. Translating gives CASSQGTGLGTSVYNEQFF.

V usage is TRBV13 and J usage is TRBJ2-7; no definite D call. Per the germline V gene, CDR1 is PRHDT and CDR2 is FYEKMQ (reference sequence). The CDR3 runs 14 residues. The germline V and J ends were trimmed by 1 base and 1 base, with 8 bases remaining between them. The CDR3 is CASSLVMGSYEQYF. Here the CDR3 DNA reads TGTGCCAGCAGCTTAGTCATGGGTTCCTACGAGCAGTACTTC.

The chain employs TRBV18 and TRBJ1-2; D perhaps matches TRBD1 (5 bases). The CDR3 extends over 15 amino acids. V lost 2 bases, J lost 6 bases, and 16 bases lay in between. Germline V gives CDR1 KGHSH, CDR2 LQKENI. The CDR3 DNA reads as TGTGCCAGCTCACCATTGTCCGAGACAGCAGATGGCTACACCTTC. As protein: CASSPLSETADGYTF.

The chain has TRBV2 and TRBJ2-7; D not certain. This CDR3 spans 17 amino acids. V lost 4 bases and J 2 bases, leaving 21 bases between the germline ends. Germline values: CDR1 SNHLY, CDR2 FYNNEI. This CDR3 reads CASSGFSEMRVAYEQYF. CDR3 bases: TGTGCCAGCAGTGGTTTCTCAGAGATGCGCGTCGCCTACGAGCAGTACTTC.

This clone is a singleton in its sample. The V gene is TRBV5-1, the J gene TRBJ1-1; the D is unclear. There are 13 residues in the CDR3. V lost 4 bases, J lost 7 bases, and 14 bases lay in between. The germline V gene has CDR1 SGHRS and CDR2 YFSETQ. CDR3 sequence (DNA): TGCGCCAGCAGCCGGGGTATGGGGATTGAAGCTTTCTTT. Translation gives CASSRGMGIEAFF.

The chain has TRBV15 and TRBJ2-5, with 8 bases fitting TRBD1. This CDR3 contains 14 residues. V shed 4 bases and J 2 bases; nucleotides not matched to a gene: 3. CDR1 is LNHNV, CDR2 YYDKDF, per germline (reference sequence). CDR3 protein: CATSIYRGQETQYF. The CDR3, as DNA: TGTGCCACCAGCATCTACAGGGGGCAAGAGACCCAGTACTTC.

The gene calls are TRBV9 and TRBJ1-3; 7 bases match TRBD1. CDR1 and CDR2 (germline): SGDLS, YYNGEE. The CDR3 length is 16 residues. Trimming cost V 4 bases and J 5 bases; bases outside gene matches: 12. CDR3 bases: TGTGCCAGCAGCCCCTCAACAGGGGCCATCCGAAACACCATATATTTT. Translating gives CASSPSTGAIRNTIYF.